The 18 T cell receptor beta chains below come from one sample, sequenced in a study of CD8 T cells in ankylosing spondylitis (dated by TCRdb to about 2017). For these TCRs, the target antigens are not known. Paper-wide results and their limitations: Blood from ankylosing spondylitis patients appeared to be characterized by a TCR beta motif composed of 7 to 9 highly homologous amino acid variants.

Library preparation used 5' RACE. The sequencing machine was an Illumina HiSeq 2500. The public sequencing data were trimmed at Q25 with fastp and processed into clonotypes with MiXCR by TCRdb, which kept only in-frame beta chains. Duplicate CDR3 protein sequences are folded into a single record with the most common DNA and genes. The sample table records hundreds of thousands of distinct CDR3 sequences; approximately 17% of these occur just once. About 0.94% of the sample rests with the top ten. The sequenced sample was blood, either unsorted or a sorted T cell fraction (not recorded which). The source of these receptors is a male donor with ankylosing spondylitis.

The gene calls are TRBV29-1 and TRBJ1-3, with unresolved D. From germline, CDR1 is SQVTM and CDR2 ANQGSEA. Trimming cost V 0 bases and J 8 bases, with 14 bases left between them. The length of the CDR3 is 14 residues. This CDR3 is CSVEEENAGDTIYF. The DNA for the CDR3 is TGCAGCGTTGAAGAAGAGAATGCTGGGGACACCATATATTTT.

This clonotype was found a few times. The rearrangement uses TRBV11-2 and TRBJ2-5; TRBD2 matches 11 bases. The CDR3 covers 17 residues. The germline CDR1 and CDR2 sequences are SGHAT and FQNNGV. With 1 base clipped from V and 4 bases from J, the junction kept 8 bases outside the gene matches. CDR3 amino acids: CASSLVLAGGPTETQYF. Written as DNA, the CDR3 is TGTGCCAGCAGCTTAGTTTTAGCGGGGGGGCCCACAGAGACCCAGTACTTC.

The J gene is TRBJ2-3, the V gene TRBV2, with D unresolved. V was trimmed by 5 bases and J by 6 bases, leaving 15 bases between them. The CDR3 consists of 14 residues. Germline V gene sequence: CDR1 SNHLY, CDR2 FYNNEI. The CDR3 DNA reads TGTGCCAGCAGTTTCTTGAAGGTGACGGATACGCAGTATTTT. Translating gives CASSFLKVTDTQYF.

The genes are TRBV28 and TRBJ2-7; TRBD2 aligns across 12 bases. The germline V gene has CDR1 MDHEN and CDR2 SYDVKM. The J segment lost 6 bases and the V segment lost 0 bases, leaving 15 bases of the junction unmatched. CDR3 length equals 19 residues. CDR3 residues: CASSLWGLAGPRVDGEQYF. The CDR3 nucleotides are TGTGCCAGCAGTTTATGGGGACTAGCGGGTCCCAGGGTTGATGGCGAGCAGTACTTC.

This clonotype was seen a handful of times. This chain's CDR3 is CASSYVGLTQETQYF. The CDR3 DNA reads TGTGCCAGCAGTTACGTGGGACTAACCCAAGAGACCCAGTACTTC. The genes are TRBV6-2 or TRBV6-3 and TRBJ2-5; 7 bases align to TRBD2. Germline CDR1 reads MNHEY; CDR2 reads SVGEGT. Germline trimming cut 2 bases from V and 1 base from J; bases unmatched to any gene: 4. This CDR3 contains 15 residues.

The chain links TRBV5-1 to TRBJ1-4; the D gene is possibly TRBD1 (5 bases). The CDR3 has 14 residues. Trimming stripped 6 bases from V and 0 bases from J, with 9 bases between. CDR1 is SGHRS, CDR2 YFSETQ, per germline. This chain's CDR3 is CASTTGATNEKLFF. CDR3 in DNA: TGCGCCAGCACTACAGGCGCAACTAATGAAAAACTGTTTTTT.

This clonotype appeared many times. The rearrangement uses TRBV12-5 and TRBJ1-2; tentatively, D is TRBD1 (5 bases). The CDR3 length is 12 residues. CDR1 and CDR2 (germline): LGHNT, FRNRAP. V gave up 8 bases and J gave up 3 bases, with 10 bases separating them. This CDR3 reads CASSRGDYGYTF. DNA for the CDR3: TGTGCTAGTTCGCGGGGGGACTATGGCTACACCTTC. The full variable domain, in which reference TRBV12-5 and TRBJ1-2 provide the parts outside the CDR3, is DARVTQTPRHKVTEMGQEVTMRCQPILGHNTVFWYRQTMMQGLELLAYFRNRAPLDDSGMPKDRFSAEMPDATLATLKIQPSEPRDSAVYFCASSRGDYGYTFGSGTRLTVV.

V usage is TRBV20-1 and J usage is TRBJ1-2; 8 bases line up with TRBD1. The CDR3 is 15 residues long. CDR1 and CDR2 (germline): DFQATT, SNEGSKA (reference sequence). The junction had 12 bases not matched to a gene; V was cut back by 2 bases and J by 7 bases. In DNA form, the CDR3 reads TGCAGTGCTAGAACTCCCGCAGGGGGCGCAGGTGGCTACACCTTC. Its protein product is CSARTPAGGAGGYTF.

CDR3 DNA sequence: TGTGCCAGCAGTTGGGAGAGGGGCACTGAAGCTTTCTTT. Its protein product is CASSWERGTEAFF. V and J are TRBV12-3 or TRBV12-4 and TRBJ1-1, with D perhaps TRBD1 (5 bases). V was pared by 4 bases and J by 4 bases, with 10 bases between. This CDR3 is 13 amino acids long.

This clonotype occurred a few times. The chain couples TRBV4-2 to TRBJ1-2, with TRBD1 identical over 9 bases. J gave up 7 bases and V 2 bases, and 11 bases lay outside the gene matches. From germline, CDR1 is LGHNA and CDR2 YNFKEQ. The CDR3 spans 16 residues. The DNA for the CDR3 is TGTGCCAGCAGCCAACAGGGGAAGGACAGGGGCGCTGGCTACACCTTC. This codes for CASSQQGKDRGAGYTF.

This clonotype was seen a few times. The chain has TRBV11-2 and TRBJ2-5; D uncertain. V lost 3 bases and J 1 base, leaving 9 bases between the germline ends. The CDR3 totals 14 residues. Germline V gene data show CDR1 as SGHAT and CDR2 as FQNNGV. CDR3 DNA: TGTGCCAGCAGCTTCCGGAAACCCCAAGAGACCCAGTACTTC. As protein: CASSFRKPQETQYF.

This clonotype has just a few counts. The chain is built from TRBV11-2 and TRBJ2-3; 14 bases are shared with TRBD2. The CDR3 runs to 17 residues. With V trimmed by 5 bases and J by 0 bases, 4 bases remained unmatched. Germline CDR1 SGHAT, CDR2 FQNNGV. Here the CDR3 reads CASSPRTSGGSTDTQYF. The DNA of the CDR3 is TGTGCCAGCAGCCCCCGGACTAGCGGGGGGAGCACAGATACGCAGTATTTT.

V is TRBV14 and J is TRBJ2-7; maybe TRBD2 (6 bases). CDR3 length: 14 amino acids. The V end was cut by 1 base, the J end by 1 base, with 8 bases between. CDR1 is SGHDN and CDR2 is FVKESK in the germline V gene. This CDR3 is CASSQVRGSYEQYF. Here the CDR3 DNA reads TGTGCCAGCAGCCAAGTCCGGGGGTCCTACGAGCAGTACTTC. Supplemented by reference TRBV14 and TRBJ2-7, the full variable domain reads EAGVTQFPSHSVIEKGQTVTLRCDPISGHDNLYWYRRVMGKEIKFLLHFVKESKQDESGMPNNRFLAERTGGTYSTLKVQPAELEDSGVYFCASSQVRGSYEQYFGPGTRLTVT.

This clonotype showed up just a few times. This sequence joins TRBV7-9 and TRBJ2-7; D may be TRBD1 (6 bases). CDR1 and CDR2 from the germline V gene are SEHNR and FQNEAQ (reference sequence). The germline V and J ends were trimmed by 4 bases and 5 bases, with 15 bases remaining between them. The CDR3 is 14 residues long. CDR3 protein: CASSSWMRGNEQYF. CDR3 DNA: TGTGCCAGCAGCTCGTGGATGAGGGGGAACGAGCAGTACTTC. The whole variable domain, filled in from reference TRBV7-9 and TRBJ2-7, reads DTGVSQNPRHKITKRGQNVTFRCDPISEHNRLYWYRQTLGQGPEFLTYFQNEAQLEKSRLLSDRFSAERPKGSFSTLEIQRTEQGDSAMYLCASSSWMRGNEQYFGPGTRLTVT.

The rearrangement links TRBV10-3 to TRBJ2-1, with D perhaps assigned TRBD1 or TRBD2 (6 bases each). The CDR3 spans 14 residues. Between the trimmed V and J ends, which lost 11 bases and 8 bases, there was a span of 22 bases. CDR1 and CDR2 from the germline V gene are ENHRY and SYGVKD. CDR3 residues: CAVLTPGAGDEQFF. CDR3 nucleotide sequence: TGTGCCGTACTCACTCCGGGGGCCGGGGATGAGCAGTTCTTC.

The chain uses TRBV5-1 and TRBJ1-1; D unresolved. The CDR3 loop spans 16 amino acids. Germline V gene data show CDR1 as SGHRS and CDR2 as YFSETQ. V shed 3 bases and J shed 4 bases, with 19 bases lying between them. The chain's CDR3 is CASSSISTGDGTEAFF. In nucleotides, the CDR3 is TGCGCCAGCAGCTCCATTTCGACGGGAGATGGCACTGAAGCTTTCTTT.

The chain is built from TRBV29-1 and TRBJ2-2, with D unclear. The germline gives CDR1 SQVTM, CDR2 ANQGSEA. With 5 bases removed from V and 0 bases from J, the gap between germline ends came to 10 bases. This CDR3 has 14 residues. The CDR3 spells CSVRGQTNTGELFF. CDR3 DNA sequence: TGCAGCGTTCGAGGTCAGACGAACACCGGGGAGCTGTTTTTT.

The sample holds a few counts of this clonotype. The chain carries TRBV7-3 and TRBJ2-5; TRBD1 matches 9 bases. J gave up 4 bases and V 2 bases, and 5 bases lay outside the gene matches. CDR3 length equals 15 residues. CDR1 and CDR2 (germline): SGHTA, FQGTGA. The CDR3: CASSLGDRERETQYF. The CDR3 bases are TGTGCCAGCAGCTTAGGGGACAGGGAAAGAGAGACCCAGTACTTC.